A single sample gave rise to the 30 T cell receptor beta chains below, sequenced in a study of T cells in pancreatic ductal adenocarcinoma. Measured with immunoSEQ multiplex PCR; TCRdb has only the in-frame clones, and not every one. The sample records under 30,000 clones, 90% to 95% being singletons. No neoadjuvant therapy was given to the selected pancreatic ductal adenocarcinoma patients before their surgery. Sequenced: PBMCs. Receptors originate from a human donor with pancreatic ductal adenocarcinoma.

The chain is built from TRBV9 and TRBJ2-1; 7 nucleotides agree with TRBD2. The length of the CDR3 is 18 residues. Per germline, CDR1 SGDLS and CDR2 YYNGEE. V lost 1 base and J lost 7; bases outside the gene matches: 17. CDR3 in amino acids: CASSVLLGPSGTTNEQFF. The CDR3 DNA follows: TGTGCCAGCAGCGTACTGTTGGGGCCTAGCGGTACTACAAATGAGCAGTTCTTC.

This sequence joins TRBV12-5 and TRBJ2-1, with TRBD2 identical over 7 bases. Trimming cost V 1 base and J 5 bases; bases outside gene matches: 5. The CDR3 is 15 residues long. Per germline, CDR1 LGHNT and CDR2 FRNRAP. The CDR3 sequence: CASGLGLAVNNEQFF. The DNA of the CDR3 is TGTGCTAGTGGTTTGGGGCTAGCGGTTAACAATGAGCAGTTCTTC.

V and J are TRBV5-1 and TRBJ1-3; no clear D. CDR3 length: 13 residues. With 3 bases removed from V and 0 bases from J, the gap between germline ends came to 4 bases. In germline, CDR1 is SGHRS, CDR2 YFSETQ. The CDR3 region is CASSWTSGNTIYF. DNA for the CDR3: TGCGCCAGCAGCTGGACCTCTGGAAACACCATATATTTT. Combining the CDR3 with reference TRBV5-1 and TRBJ1-3 gives the whole variable domain KAGVTQTPRYLIKTRGQQVTLSCSPISGHRSVSWYQQTPGQGLQFLFEYFSETQRNKGNFPGRFSGRQFSNSRSEMNVSTLELGDSALYLCASSWTSGNTIYFGEGSWLTVV.

The gene calls are TRBV23-1 and TRBJ2-3, with D perhaps TRBD1 or TRBD2 (5 bases each). TRBV23-1 is recorded as an ORF, its role being uncertain. V lost 2 bases and J 0 bases, leaving 27 bases between the germline ends. This CDR3 contains 21 residues. Here the CDR3 DNA reads TGCGCCAGCAGTCAAGGGTCGTTTCCATGGGGGAGCGGAGCTAGCACAGATACGCAGTATTTT. It encodes CASSQGSFPWGSGASTDTQYF.

This chain links TRBV6-4 with TRBJ2-1; the D is unclear. This CDR3 is built from 15 residues. Trimming cost V 4 bases and J 2 bases, with 12 bases left between them. From germline, CDR1 is MRHNA and CDR2 SNTAGT. The CDR3 sequence: CASSVWGGTYNEQFF. The CDR3 region has the DNA TGTGCCAGCAGTGTTTGGGGTGGCACCTACAATGAGCAGTTCTTC.

The table lists this clone with a few counts. V is TRBV11-1 and J is TRBJ1-2, with 7 bases identical to TRBD1. The V and J ends lost 6 bases and 2 bases, in that order; junction bases with no gene match: 6. The germline V gene has CDR1 SGHAT and CDR2 FQDESV (reference sequence). The length of the CDR3 is 14 residues. CDR3 in amino acids: CASSPTGLNYGYTF. CDR3 nucleotides: TGTGCCAGCAGTCCGACAGGGTTGAACTATGGCTACACCTTC.

The chain recombines TRBV30 with TRBJ1-3, with unresolved D. The CDR3 has 10 residues. The ends were cut back, 5 bases at V and 4 bases at J, with 3 bases in the middle. Germline CDR1 GTSNPN, CDR2 SVGIG (reference sequence). The CDR3 here is CAWGGNTIYF. The CDR3 nucleotides are TGTGCCTGGGGAGGAAACACCATATATTTT.

The chain employs TRBV19 and TRBJ1-5; D remains unclear. The V end was cut by 8 bases, the J end by 7 bases, with 18 bases between. CDR1 LNHDA and CDR2 SQIVND come from the germline V gene (reference sequence). The CDR3 has 14 residues. The CDR3 sequence: CASRGRTAPQPQHF. The CDR3 DNA reads TGTGCCAGTCGCGGAAGGACCGCTCCACAGCCCCAGCATTTT.

J is TRBJ2-7 and V is TRBV7-2; a possible D gene is TRBD2 (6 bases). Germline CDR1 SGHTA, CDR2 FQGNSA. The CDR3 sequence is 17 residues long. Trimming pared 4 bases from V and 4 bases from J, leaving 23 bases between. CDR3 residues: CASSSRDEMTEIYEQYF. The CDR3 region has the DNA TGTGCCAGCAGCTCGCGGGACGAGATGACTGAGATTTACGAGCAGTACTTC.

This chain joins TRBV5-8 and TRBJ2-2, with 7 bases fitting TRBD1. CDR3 length: 17 residues. V gave up 10 bases and J gave up 0 bases; unmatched junction bases: 15. Per germline, CDR1 SGHTS and CDR2 YDEGEE. The CDR3 DNA sequence: TGTGCCGGATCAAAGGGGGCAGGCCTGGCGAACACCGGGGAGCTGTTTTTT. It translates to CAGSKGAGLANTGELFF.

The chain employs TRBV18 and TRBJ2-5; perhaps D is TRBD1 or TRBD2 (6 bases each). The CDR3 is 16 amino acids. Germline CDR1 reads KGHSH; CDR2 reads LQKENI. With 0 bases removed from V and 4 bases from J, the gap between germline ends came to 15 bases. For the CDR3, the DNA is TGTGCCAGCTCACCACCGGTTTACGGGGGCCGAGAGACCCAGTACTTC. This encodes CASSPPVYGGRETQYF.

The V gene is TRBV9, the J gene TRBJ2-1; no firm D call. The CDR3 consists of 15 residues. The V gene lost 2 bases and the J gene lost 6 bases, with 15 bases spanning the gap. CDR1 and CDR2 (germline): SGDLS, YYNGEE. The CDR3 DNA is TGTGCCAGCAGCGTTTCCCCTTATACCTCCAATGAGCAGTTCTTC. It specifies CASSVSPYTSNEQFF.

The table lists this clone with a count of one. The V gene is TRBV7-2, the J gene TRBJ1-5; D is unclear. The CDR3 contains 14 residues. CDR1 is SGHTA and CDR2 is FQGNSA in the germline V gene. V was clipped by 3 bases and J by 5 bases, with 11 bases between them. CDR3: CASSFPGGYQPQHF. The CDR3 DNA is TGTGCCAGCAGCTTCCCCGGAGGGTATCAGCCCCAGCATTTT.

This chain joins TRBV28 and TRBJ1-1; 7 nucleotides align to TRBD1. The germline gives CDR1 MDHEN, CDR2 SYDVKM. This CDR3 is built from 17 residues. V lost 2 bases, J lost 10 bases, and 19 bases stayed unmatched. The CDR3 DNA is TGTGCCAGCAGTTTACCACCCCTCGTTAACAGGGGTTCTTCAGCTTTCTTT. As protein: CASSLPPLVNRGSSAFF.

This chain connects TRBV11-2 to TRBJ2-5; the D gene is possibly TRBD2 (6 bases). Germline CDR1 and CDR2: SGHAT and FQNNGV. V was shortened by 6 bases and J by 1 base, with 15 bases between the two germline ends. CDR3 length: 15 amino acids. The CDR3 sequence is CASRTIRGTQETQYF. DNA of the CDR3: TGTGCCAGCAGGACCATTCGCGGGACCCAAGAGACCCAGTACTTC.

The chain links TRBV15 to TRBJ2-2, with D possibly being TRBD1 or TRBD2 (6 bases each). Germline V gene data show CDR1 as LNHNV and CDR2 as YYDKDF (reference sequence). The CDR3 spans 14 residues. V was shortened by 6 bases and J by 5 bases, with 13 bases between the two germline ends. CDR3 residues: CATRQGRGTGELFF. CDR3 coding DNA: TGTGCCACCAGGCAGGGGCGGGGAACCGGGGAGCTGTTTTTT.

The V call is TRBV7-2, the J call TRBJ1-2; TRBD1 is a possible D gene (5 bases). Germline V gene lookup returns CDR1 SGHTA and CDR2 FQGNSA. V shed 5 bases and J shed 4 bases, with 23 bases lying between them. This CDR3 has 17 residues. The CDR3 here is CASSPRGVEALRYGYTF. For the CDR3, the DNA is TGTGCCAGCAGCCCAAGGGGAGTTGAGGCCCTCCGCTATGGCTACACCTTC.

The chain recombines TRBV19 with TRBJ1-2; no definite D call. Germline assignment: CDR1 LNHDA and CDR2 SQIVND (reference sequence). V dropped 7 bases and J dropped 4 bases, with 22 bases sitting between them. The CDR3 has 16 amino acids. CDR3 bases: TGTGCCAGTACCCCTGGTCTGTTCGACCAGTTCTATGGCTACACCTTC. Residues: CASTPGLFDQFYGYTF.

The V and J genes are TRBV6-5 and TRBJ2-7; no definite D call. The CDR3 runs to 13 residues. The V and J ends lost 6 bases and 2 bases respectively, with 11 bases between them. CDR1 MNHEY and CDR2 SVGAGI come from the germline V gene. CDR3 loop: CASSRYPAYEQYF. The DNA of the CDR3 is TGTGCCAGCAGCCGTTACCCAGCCTACGAGCAGTACTTC.

This sequence joins TRBV6-1 and TRBJ2-4, with a possible D match to TRBD2 (6 bases). V was shortened by 5 bases and J by 10 bases, with 18 bases between the two germline ends. In germline, CDR1 is MNHNS, CDR2 SASEGT. The CDR3 contains 14 residues. The DNA of the CDR3 is TGTGCCAGCAGTTCGGATAAGGGGACTCCTATTCAGTACTTC. Encoded protein: CASSSDKGTPIQYF.

The gene calls are TRBV6-4 and TRBJ2-1; D could derive from TRBD1 or TRBD2 (5 bases each). Trimming took off 7 bases at V and 0 bases at J, with 16 bases between the two ends. This CDR3 is 16 amino acids long. Germline lookup yields CDR1 MRHNA and CDR2 SNTAGT. The DNA for the CDR3 is TGTGCCAGCAAAGTTGGGGGATCGAGCTCCTACAATGAGCAGTTCTTC. Protein: CASKVGGSSSYNEQFF.

The rearrangement uses TRBV5-6 and TRBJ2-7, with 8 nucleotides matching TRBD1. The trim removed 0 bases at V and 7 bases at J, leaving 9 bases unmatched. In germline, CDR1 is SGHDT, CDR2 YYEEEE. The CDR3 sequence is 15 residues long. The CDR3 region is CASSLVDRARGEQYF. CDR3 in DNA: TGTGCCAGCAGCTTGGTGGACAGGGCTAGGGGTGAGCAGTACTTC.

This sequence joins TRBV29-1 and TRBJ1-1; 11 bases line up with TRBD1. Germline V lookup: CDR1 SQVTM, CDR2 ANQGSEA. V shed 3 bases and J 4 bases; nucleotides not matched to a gene: 4. This CDR3 spans 14 amino acids. The CDR3 spells CSVDGQGASTEAFF. The DNA of the CDR3 is TGCAGCGTTGATGGACAGGGGGCGTCCACTGAAGCTTTCTTT.

V usage is TRBV18 and J usage is TRBJ2-3, with D maybe TRBD1 (5 bases). V was pared by 4 bases and J by 3 bases, with 14 bases between. In germline, CDR1 is KGHSH, CDR2 LQKENI. CDR3 length: 15 residues. The CDR3 bases are TGTGCCAGCTCACAGAACCAGGGAAAGACAGATACGCAGTATTTT. Translating it yields CASSQNQGKTDTQYF. Supplemented by reference TRBV18 and TRBJ2-3, the full variable domain reads NAGVMQNPRHLVRRRGQEARLRCSPMKGHSHVYWYRQLPEEGLKFMVYLQKENIIDESGMPKERFSAEFPKEGPSILRIQQVVRGDSAAYFCASSQNQGKTDTQYFGPGTRLTVL.

The chain joins TRBV7-9 to TRBJ2-1; no definite D call. This CDR3 contains 12 residues. Germline-derived CDR1 and CDR2 are SEHNR and FQNEAQ (reference sequence). With 1 base removed from V and 7 bases from J, the gap between germline ends came to 5 bases. CDR3 sequence reads: CASSLEWNEQFF. Written as DNA, the CDR3 is TGTGCCAGCAGCTTAGAATGGAATGAGCAGTTCTTC.

This chain links TRBV5-4 with TRBJ2-7, with 10 bases lining up with TRBD2. CDR1 is SGHNT and CDR2 is YYREEE in the germline V gene (reference sequence). The CDR3 runs to 15 residues. The V gene end was trimmed by 4 bases and the J gene end by 3 bases; junction bases not matched to a gene: 7. In DNA form, the CDR3 reads TGTGCCAGCAGCGAAAGGACTAGCGGTTACTACGAGCAGTACTTC. Translation: CASSERTSGYYEQYF.

The J gene is TRBJ2-7, the V gene TRBV18, with TRBD2 matching 8 bases. Germline V lookup: CDR1 KGHSH, CDR2 LQKENI. This CDR3 has 16 residues. V gave up 0 bases and J gave up 6 bases; unmatched junction bases: 10. The CDR3 loop reads CASSPPQIAGTSEQYF. The CDR3 region has the DNA TGTGCCAGCTCACCACCGCAGATAGCGGGAACATCCGAGCAGTACTTC.

Only one count was recorded for this clone. The chain recombines TRBV28 with TRBJ1-6; 8 bases fit TRBD1. Per germline, CDR1 MDHEN and CDR2 SYDVKM. This CDR3 has 15 amino acids. V trimming: 3 bases; J trimming: 4 bases; junction bases outside the gene matches: 2. CDR3 sequence: CASSFYRGYNSPLHF. The CDR3 DNA reads TGTGCCAGCAGTTTTTACAGGGGGTATAATTCACCCCTCCACTTT.

The CDR3 protein is CASSRRDRELFYGYTF. In nucleotides, the CDR3 is TGTGCCAGCAGCCGACGCGACAGAGAATTATTCTATGGCTACACCTTC. J is TRBJ1-2 and V is TRBV7-9; the D gene is possibly TRBD1 (5 bases). This CDR3 comprises 16 residues. Germline V CDR1 and CDR2: SEHNR, FQNEAQ (reference sequence). With 5 bases removed from V and 4 bases from J, the gap between germline ends came to 20 bases. Full variable domain (outside the CDR3, taken from reference TRBV7-9 and TRBJ1-2): DTGVSQNPRHKITKRGQNVTFRCDPISEHNRLYWYRQTLGQGPEFLTYFQNEAQLEKSRLLSDRFSAERPKGSFSTLEIQRTEQGDSAMYLCASSRRDRELFYGYTFGSGTRLTVV.

The chain combines TRBV5-1 with TRBJ2-2, with D perhaps TRBD2 (7 bases). Looked up from germline, CDR1 is SGHRS and CDR2 is YFSETQ. The germline V and J ends were trimmed by 4 bases and 5 bases, with 18 bases remaining between them. The CDR3 loop spans 16 amino acids. The CDR3 bases are TGCGCCAGCAGCCCTCATGGGGGGGCTCGGACCGGGGAGCTGTTTTTT. Its translation is CASSPHGGARTGELFF.